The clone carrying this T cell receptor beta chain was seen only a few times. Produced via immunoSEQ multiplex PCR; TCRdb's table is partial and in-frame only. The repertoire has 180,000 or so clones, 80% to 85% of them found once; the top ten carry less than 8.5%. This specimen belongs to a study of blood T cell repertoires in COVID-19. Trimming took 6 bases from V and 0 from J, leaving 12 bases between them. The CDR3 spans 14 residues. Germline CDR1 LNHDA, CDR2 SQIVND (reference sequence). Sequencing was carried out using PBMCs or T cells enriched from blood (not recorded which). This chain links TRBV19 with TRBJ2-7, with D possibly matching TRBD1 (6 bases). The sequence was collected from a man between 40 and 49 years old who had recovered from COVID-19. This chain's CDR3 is CASRQGTLSYEQYF. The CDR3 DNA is TGTGCCAGTAGGCAGGGGACCCTCTCCTACGAGCAGTACTTC.